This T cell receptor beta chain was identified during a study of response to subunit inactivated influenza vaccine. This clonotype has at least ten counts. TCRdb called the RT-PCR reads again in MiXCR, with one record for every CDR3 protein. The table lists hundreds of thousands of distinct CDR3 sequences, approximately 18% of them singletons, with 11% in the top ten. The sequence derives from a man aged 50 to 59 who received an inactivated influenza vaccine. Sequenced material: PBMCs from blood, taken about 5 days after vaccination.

The CDR3 reads CASTLGYEQYF. The CDR3 region has the DNA TGTGCCAGTACTCTGGGGTACGAGCAGTACTTC. The chain carries TRBV28 and TRBJ2-7; unclear D gene. V was clipped by 9 bases and J by 4 bases, with 10 bases between them. Germline V gives CDR1 MDHEN, CDR2 SYDVKM. The CDR3 runs 11 residues.